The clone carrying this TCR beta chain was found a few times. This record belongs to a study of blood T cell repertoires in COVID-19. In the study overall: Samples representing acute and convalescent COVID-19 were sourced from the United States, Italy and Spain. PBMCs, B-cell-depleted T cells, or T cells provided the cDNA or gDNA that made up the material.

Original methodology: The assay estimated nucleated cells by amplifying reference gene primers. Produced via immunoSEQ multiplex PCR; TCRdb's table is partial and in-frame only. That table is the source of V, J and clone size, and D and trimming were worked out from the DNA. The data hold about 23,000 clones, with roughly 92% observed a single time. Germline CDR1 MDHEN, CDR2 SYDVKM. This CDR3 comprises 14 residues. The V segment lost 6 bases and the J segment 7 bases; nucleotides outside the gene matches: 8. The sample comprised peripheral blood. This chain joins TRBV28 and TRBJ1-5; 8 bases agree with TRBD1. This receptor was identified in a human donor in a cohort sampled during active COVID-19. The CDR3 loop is CASSADRVNQPQHF. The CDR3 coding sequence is TGTGCCAGCAGCGCGGACAGGGTAAACCAGCCCCAGCATTTT.